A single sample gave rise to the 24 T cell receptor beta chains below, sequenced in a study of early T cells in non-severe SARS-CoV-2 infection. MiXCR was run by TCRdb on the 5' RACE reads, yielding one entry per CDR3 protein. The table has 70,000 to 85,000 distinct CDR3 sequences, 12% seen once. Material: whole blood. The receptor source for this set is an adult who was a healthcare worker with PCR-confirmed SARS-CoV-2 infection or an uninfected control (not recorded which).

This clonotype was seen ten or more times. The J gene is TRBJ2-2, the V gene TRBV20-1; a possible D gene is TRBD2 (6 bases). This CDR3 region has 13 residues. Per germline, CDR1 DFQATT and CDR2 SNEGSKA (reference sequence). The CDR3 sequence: CGSGPLNTGELFF. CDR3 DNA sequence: TGCGGTAGCGGTCCCCTGAACACCGGGGAGCTGTTTTTT.

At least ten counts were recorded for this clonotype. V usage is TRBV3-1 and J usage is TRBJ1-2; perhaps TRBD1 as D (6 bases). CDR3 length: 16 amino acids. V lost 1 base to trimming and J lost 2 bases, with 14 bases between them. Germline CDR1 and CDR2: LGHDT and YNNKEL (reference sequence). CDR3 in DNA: TGTGCCAGCAGCCAAGGAGGGGGAAGGGGAAACTATGGCTACACCTTC. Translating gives CASSQGGGRGNYGYTF.

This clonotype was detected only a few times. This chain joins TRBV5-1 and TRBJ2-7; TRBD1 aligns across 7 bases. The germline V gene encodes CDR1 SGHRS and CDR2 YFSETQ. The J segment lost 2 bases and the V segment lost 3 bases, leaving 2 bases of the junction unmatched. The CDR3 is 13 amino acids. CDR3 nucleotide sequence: TGCGCCAGCAGCTACGGACAGGCCTACGAGCAGTACTTC. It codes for CASSYGQAYEQYF.

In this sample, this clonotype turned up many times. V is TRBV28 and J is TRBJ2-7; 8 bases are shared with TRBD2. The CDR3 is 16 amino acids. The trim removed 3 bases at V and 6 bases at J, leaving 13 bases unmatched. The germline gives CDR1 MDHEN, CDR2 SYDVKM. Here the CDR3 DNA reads TGTGCCAGCAGTTTTCCTCTGACTAGCGACTTTCTCGAGCAGTACTTC. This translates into CASSFPLTSDFLEQYF.

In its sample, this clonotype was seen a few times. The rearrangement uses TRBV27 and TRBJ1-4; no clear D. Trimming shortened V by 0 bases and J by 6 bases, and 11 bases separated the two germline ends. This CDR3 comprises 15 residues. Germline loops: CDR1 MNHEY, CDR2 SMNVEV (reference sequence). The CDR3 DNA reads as TGTGCCAGCAGTTTATCCTGGAAGGGTGATGAAAAACTGTTTTTT. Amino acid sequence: CASSLSWKGDEKLFF.

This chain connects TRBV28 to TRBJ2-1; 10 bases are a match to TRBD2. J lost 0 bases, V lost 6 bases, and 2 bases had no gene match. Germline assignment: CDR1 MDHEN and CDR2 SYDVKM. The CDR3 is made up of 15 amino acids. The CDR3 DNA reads TGTGCCAGCAGACTAGCGGGGTCCTCCTACAATGAGCAGTTCTTC. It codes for CASRLAGSSYNEQFF.

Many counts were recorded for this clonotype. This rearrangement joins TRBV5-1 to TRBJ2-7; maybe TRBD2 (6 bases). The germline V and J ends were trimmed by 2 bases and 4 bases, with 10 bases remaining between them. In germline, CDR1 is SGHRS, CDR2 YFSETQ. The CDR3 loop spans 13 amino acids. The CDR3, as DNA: TGCGCCAGCAGCTTCGCCGGGGGTTACGAGCAGTACTTC. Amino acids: CASSFAGGYEQYF.

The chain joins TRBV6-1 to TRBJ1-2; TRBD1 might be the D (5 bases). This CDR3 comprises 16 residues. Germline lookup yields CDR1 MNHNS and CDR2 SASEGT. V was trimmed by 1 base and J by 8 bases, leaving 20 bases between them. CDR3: CASSEGLGLIEGGYTF. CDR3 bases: TGTGCCAGCAGTGAAGGGCTGGGACTTATTGAGGGGGGCTACACCTTC.

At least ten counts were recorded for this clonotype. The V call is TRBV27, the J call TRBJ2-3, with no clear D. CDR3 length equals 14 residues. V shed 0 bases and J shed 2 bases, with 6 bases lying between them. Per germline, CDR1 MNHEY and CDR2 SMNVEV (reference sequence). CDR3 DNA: TGTGCCAGCAGTTTATCCGGCCCCACAGATACGCAGTATTTT. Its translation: CASSLSGPTDTQYF.

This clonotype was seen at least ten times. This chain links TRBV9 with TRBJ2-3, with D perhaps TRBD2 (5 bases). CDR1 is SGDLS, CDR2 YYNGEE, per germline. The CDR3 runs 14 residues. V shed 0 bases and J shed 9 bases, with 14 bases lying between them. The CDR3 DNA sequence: TGTGCCAGCAGCGTAGAACAAGCGCGCGGGACGCAGTATTTT. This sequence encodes CASSVEQARGTQYF.

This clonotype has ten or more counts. The DNA of the CDR3 is TGTGCCAGCAGCCTTCAGCGGGAGCAGTTCTTC. Encoded protein: CASSLQREQFF. This chain links TRBV11-2 with TRBJ2-1; a possible D gene is TRBD2 (5 bases). This CDR3 is built from 11 residues. Deletions cut 5 bases from V and 10 bases from J, with 9 bases between. The germline V gene has CDR1 SGHAT and CDR2 FQNNGV.

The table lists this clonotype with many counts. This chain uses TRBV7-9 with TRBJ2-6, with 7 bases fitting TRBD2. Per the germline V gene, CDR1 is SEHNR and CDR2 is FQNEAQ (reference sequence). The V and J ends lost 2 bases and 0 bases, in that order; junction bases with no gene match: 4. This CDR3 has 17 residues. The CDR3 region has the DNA TGTGCCAGCAGCTTAACGGGAGGTATCTCTGGGGCCAACGTCCTGACTTTC. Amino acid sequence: CASSLTGGISGANVLTF.

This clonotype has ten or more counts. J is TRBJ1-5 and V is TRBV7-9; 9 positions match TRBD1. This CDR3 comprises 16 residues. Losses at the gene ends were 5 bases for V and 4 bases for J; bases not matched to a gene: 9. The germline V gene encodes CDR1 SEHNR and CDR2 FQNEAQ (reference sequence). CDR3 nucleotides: TGTGCCAGCAGCCCCGCTCTGGGACAGGGAAATCAGCCCCAGCATTTT. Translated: CASSPALGQGNQPQHF.

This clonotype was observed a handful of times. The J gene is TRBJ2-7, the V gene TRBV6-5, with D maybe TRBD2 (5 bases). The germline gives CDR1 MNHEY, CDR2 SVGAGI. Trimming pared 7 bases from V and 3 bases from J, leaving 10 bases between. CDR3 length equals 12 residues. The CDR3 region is CASTPTSYEQYF. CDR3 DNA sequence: TGTGCCAGCACCCCAACTAGCTACGAGCAGTACTTC.

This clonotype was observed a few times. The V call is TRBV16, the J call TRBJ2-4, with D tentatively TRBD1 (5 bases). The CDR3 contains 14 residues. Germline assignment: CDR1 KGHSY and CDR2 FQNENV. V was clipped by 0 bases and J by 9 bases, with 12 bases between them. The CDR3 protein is CASSQSRGFRIQYF. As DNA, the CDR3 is TGTGCCAGCAGCCAATCTAGGGGATTTCGCATTCAGTACTTC.

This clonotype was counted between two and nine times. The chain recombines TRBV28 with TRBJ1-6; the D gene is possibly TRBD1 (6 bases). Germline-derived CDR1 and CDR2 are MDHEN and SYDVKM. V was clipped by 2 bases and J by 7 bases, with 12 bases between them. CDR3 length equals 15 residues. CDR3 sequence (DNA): TGTGCCAGCAGTTTAAACACAGGGAGGAATTCACCCCTCCACTTT. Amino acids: CASSLNTGRNSPLHF. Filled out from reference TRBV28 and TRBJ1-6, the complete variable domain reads DVKVTQSSRYLVKRTGEKVFLECVQDMDHENMFWYRQDPGLGLRLIYFSYDVKMKEKGDIPEGYSVSREKKERFSLILESASTNQTSMYLCASSLNTGRNSPLHFGNGTRLTVT.

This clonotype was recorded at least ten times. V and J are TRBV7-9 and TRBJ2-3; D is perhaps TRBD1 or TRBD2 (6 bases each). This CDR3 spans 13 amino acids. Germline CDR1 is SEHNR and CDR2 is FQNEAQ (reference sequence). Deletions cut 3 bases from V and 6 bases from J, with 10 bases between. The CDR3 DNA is TGTGCCAGCAGCTTCGGGGGCCCTGATACGCAGTATTTT. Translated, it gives CASSFGGPDTQYF.

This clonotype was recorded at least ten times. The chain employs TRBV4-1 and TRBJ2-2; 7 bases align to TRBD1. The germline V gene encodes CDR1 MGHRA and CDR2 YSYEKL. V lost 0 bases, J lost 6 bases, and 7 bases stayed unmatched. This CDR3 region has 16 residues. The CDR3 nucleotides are TGCGCCAGCAGCCAAGATCAGGGGGTGAAGTCCGGGGAGCTGTTTTTT. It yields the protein CASSQDQGVKSGELFF.

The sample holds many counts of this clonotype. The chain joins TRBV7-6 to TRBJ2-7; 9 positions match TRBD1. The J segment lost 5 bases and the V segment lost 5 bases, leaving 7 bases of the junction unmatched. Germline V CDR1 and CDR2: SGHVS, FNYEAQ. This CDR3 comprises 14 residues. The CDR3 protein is CASSLGTGFHEQYF. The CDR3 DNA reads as TGTGCCAGCAGCCTCGGGACAGGGTTCCACGAGCAGTACTTC.

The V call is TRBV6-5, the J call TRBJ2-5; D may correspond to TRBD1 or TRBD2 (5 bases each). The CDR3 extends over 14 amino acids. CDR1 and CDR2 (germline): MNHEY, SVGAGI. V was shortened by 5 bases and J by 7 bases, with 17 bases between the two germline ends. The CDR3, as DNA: TGTGCCAGCAGTGAGCCGGGGACGGCAGGGACCCAGTACTTC. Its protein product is CASSEPGTAGTQYF.

The CDR3 coding sequence is TGTGCCAGCAGCCAATCGCTCGGGGCAGCTTTCTTT. Encoded protein: CASSQSLGAAFF. The V and J genes are TRBV3-1 and TRBJ1-1; the D gene is possibly TRBD1 (5 bases). The CDR3 totals 12 residues. Trimming stripped 2 bases from V and 10 bases from J, with 11 bases between. CDR1 is LGHDT, CDR2 YNNKEL, per germline (reference sequence).

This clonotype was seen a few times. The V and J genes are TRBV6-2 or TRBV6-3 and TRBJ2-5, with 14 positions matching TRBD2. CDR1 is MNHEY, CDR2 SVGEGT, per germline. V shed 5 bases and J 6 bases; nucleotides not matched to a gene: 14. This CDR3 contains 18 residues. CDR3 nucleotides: TGTGCCAGCAGTCTCGGACTAGCGGGAGGACCCCCTTTAAAGACCCAGTACTTC. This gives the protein CASSLGLAGGPPLKTQYF.

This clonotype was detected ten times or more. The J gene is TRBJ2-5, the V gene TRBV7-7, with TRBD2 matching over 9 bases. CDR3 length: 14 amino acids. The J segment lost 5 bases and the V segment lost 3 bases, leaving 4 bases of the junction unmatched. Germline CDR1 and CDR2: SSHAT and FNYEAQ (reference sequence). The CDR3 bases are TGTGCCAGCAGCTTGGCGGGAGGGCCGGAGACCCAGTACTTC. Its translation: CASSLAGGPETQYF.

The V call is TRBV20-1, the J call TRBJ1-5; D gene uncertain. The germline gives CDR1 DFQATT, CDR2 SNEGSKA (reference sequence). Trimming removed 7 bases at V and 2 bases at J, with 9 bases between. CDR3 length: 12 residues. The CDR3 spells CSGGSGNQPQHF. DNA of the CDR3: TGCAGTGGAGGCAGCGGCAATCAGCCCCAGCATTTT.